The clone carrying this T cell receptor beta chain was seen at least ten times. The data derive from a study of T-cell reconstitution after alpha-beta-depleted transplantation in children. The germline V gene has CDR1 DFQATT and CDR2 SNEGSKA (reference sequence). Trimming removed 4 bases at V and 6 bases at J, with 7 bases between. This CDR3 has 11 residues. Preparation of the TCRbeta library was carried out with unique molecular identifiers. One entry per CDR3 protein results from TCRdb running MiXCR on the PCR reads. The sample gives fewer than 200,000 distinct CDR3 sequences, 6% to 7% of which show up once; roughly 3% is in the top ten.

This receptor was identified in a human donor who donated a stem cell graft to a child with Wiskott-Aldrich syndrome. Here the sequenced sample was PBMCs from the stem cell graft donor, taken from the stem cell graft. This chain uses TRBV20-1 with TRBJ2-1; possible D gene TRBD2, 5 bases. CDR3 nucleotides: TGCAGTGCTATCCGGGGCAATGAGCAGTTCTTC. The encoded protein is CSAIRGNEQFF.